A selection of T cell receptor beta chains follows, all from one sample in a study of siplizumab effects on memory and regulatory T cells. The table came from immunoSEQ multiplex PCR; TCRdb's copy has only in-frame clones and leaves some out. The sample consists of around 95,000 clones, less than 95% of them appearing once. Sequencing was carried out using non-Treg CD4+ T cells sorted from blood. These receptors came from a human donor in good health. Both conserved end residues are part of each CDR3. Each record gives: J gene, clone size, V gene, D gene, CDR3 protein, CDR3 DNA. The D gene is left open where the match is weak. For some rows the clone size is stated as once, few or many, or as a class when expanded; others skip it.

j_gene: TRBJ2-5; abundance: -; v_gene: TRBV7-9; d_gene: -; CDR3aa: CASSPGETQYF; CDR3nt: TGTGCCAGCAGCCCCGGGGAGACCCAGTACTTC
j_gene: TRBJ2-1; abundance: -; v_gene: TRBV4-2; d_gene: -; CDR3aa: CASSQDGWGDEQFF; CDR3nt: TGTGCCAGCAGCCAAGATGGGTGGGGGGATGAGCAGTTCTTC
j_gene: TRBJ1-4; abundance: -; v_gene: TRBV27; d_gene: -; CDR3aa: CASSYGGATNEKLFF; CDR3nt: TGTGCCAGCAGTTACGGCGGAGCAACTAATGAAAAACTGTTTTTT
j_gene: TRBJ2-7; abundance: -; v_gene: TRBV7-8; d_gene: TRBD2; CDR3aa: CASSLEGGSYEQYF; CDR3nt: TGTGCCAGCAGCTTAGAGGGCGGGAGCTACGAGCAGTACTTC
j_gene: TRBJ1-3; abundance: -; v_gene: TRBV6-6; d_gene: -; CDR3aa: CASRPAAHSGNTIYF; CDR3nt: TGTGCCAGCAGACCGGCGGCCCACTCTGGAAACACCATATATTTT
j_gene: TRBJ1-2; abundance: -; v_gene: TRBV9; d_gene: TRBD1; CDR3aa: CASSVGTGFYYGYTF; CDR3nt: TGTGCCAGCAGCGTAGGGACAGGGTTTTATTATGGCTACACCTTC
j_gene: TRBJ2-3; abundance: -; v_gene: TRBV6-6; d_gene: TRBD2; CDR3aa: CASVFRGGVTTDTQYF; CDR3nt: TGTGCCAGCGTCTTTCGGGGGGGCGTTACCACAGATACGCAGTATTTT
j_gene: TRBJ1-4; abundance: -; v_gene: TRBV28; d_gene: -; CDR3aa: CASYRRDNEKLFF; CDR3nt: TGTGCCAGCTATCGCAGGGATAATGAAAAACTGTTTTTT
j_gene: TRBJ1-2; abundance: -; v_gene: TRBV7-6; d_gene: -; CDR3aa: CASSLAGTTGYTF; CDR3nt: TGTGCCAGCAGCTTAGCAGGGACCACAGGCTACACCTTC
j_gene: TRBJ2-1; abundance: few; v_gene: TRBV10-3; d_gene: TRBD2; CDR3aa: CAISQGTSGRRVEQFF; CDR3nt: TGTGCCATCAGCCAAGGGACTAGCGGGAGAAGGGTTGAGCAGTTCTTC
j_gene: TRBJ2-3; abundance: -; v_gene: TRBV6-1; d_gene: TRBD2; CDR3aa: CASSVSSGRAVDTQYF; CDR3nt: TGTGCCAGCAGTGTGTCTAGCGGGAGGGCAGTAGATACGCAGTATTTT
j_gene: TRBJ2-6; abundance: -; v_gene: TRBV29-1; d_gene: -; CDR3aa: CSVGGRDGANVLTF; CDR3nt: TGCAGCGTCGGAGGTCGGGATGGGGCCAACGTCCTGACTTTC
j_gene: TRBJ1-1; abundance: -; v_gene: TRBV9; d_gene: -; CDR3aa: CASSANTMNTEAFF; CDR3nt: TGTGCCAGCAGCGCTAACACCATGAACACTGAAGCTTTCTTT
j_gene: TRBJ2-7; abundance: -; v_gene: TRBV7-9; d_gene: TRBD2; CDR3aa: CASSGTSGTYEQYF; CDR3nt: TGTGCCAGCAGTGGGACTAGCGGCACCTACGAGCAGTACTTC
j_gene: TRBJ2-4; abundance: -; v_gene: TRBV9; d_gene: TRBD1; CDR3aa: CASSVAGRDRGRDIQYF; CDR3nt: TGTGCCAGCAGCGTAGCTGGCCGGGACAGGGGGCGAGACATTCAGTACTTC
j_gene: TRBJ1-5; abundance: -; v_gene: TRBV7-8; d_gene: TRBD1; CDR3aa: CASSWDRGSNQPQHF; CDR3nt: TGTGCCAGCAGCTGGGACAGGGGTAGCAATCAGCCCCAGCATTTT
j_gene: TRBJ1-3; abundance: -; v_gene: TRBV27; d_gene: -; CDR3aa: CASSLSSGNTIYF; CDR3nt: TGTGCCAGCAGTTTGTCGTCTGGAAACACCATATATTTT
j_gene: TRBJ2-5; abundance: -; v_gene: TRBV2; d_gene: TRBD1; CDR3aa: CASRRQGETRTVWETQYF; CDR3nt: TGTGCCAGCAGGAGACAGGGGGAGACGCGGACCGTTTGGGAGACCCAGTACTTC
j_gene: TRBJ1-2; abundance: once; v_gene: TRBV6-5; d_gene: TRBD1; CDR3aa: CASSYGQARGYTF; CDR3nt: TGTGCCAGCAGTTACGGACAGGCCCGCGGCTACACCTTC
j_gene: TRBJ2-3; abundance: -; v_gene: TRBV10-1; d_gene: -; CDR3aa: CASSSTDTQYF; CDR3nt: TGCGCCAGCAGCAGCACAGATACGCAGTATTTT
j_gene: TRBJ2-7; abundance: -; v_gene: TRBV28; d_gene: TRBD2; CDR3aa: CAAAGVSYEQYF; CDR3nt: TGTGCCGCGGCGGGAGTATCCTACGAGCAGTACTTC
j_gene: TRBJ2-3; abundance: -; v_gene: TRBV27; d_gene: TRBD1; CDR3aa: CASRIDRVSTDTQYF; CDR3nt: TGTGCCAGCAGAATCGACAGGGTGAGCACAGATACGCAGTATTTT
j_gene: TRBJ2-2; abundance: -; v_gene: TRBV7-3; d_gene: TRBD2; CDR3aa: CASSSRTSGLNTGELFF; CDR3nt: TGTGCCAGCAGCTCCCGGACTAGCGGACTGAACACCGGGGAGCTGTTTTTT
j_gene: TRBJ1-2; abundance: few; v_gene: TRBV5-1; d_gene: -; CDR3aa: CASSFGRYGYTF; CDR3nt: TGCGCCAGCAGCTTCGGCCGCTATGGCTACACCTTC
j_gene: TRBJ1-1; abundance: -; v_gene: TRBV10-3; d_gene: TRBD1; CDR3aa: CATEDRGGTEAFF; CDR3nt: TGTGCCACAGAGGACAGGGGTGGAACTGAAGCTTTCTTT
j_gene: TRBJ2-1; abundance: -; v_gene: TRBV4-1; d_gene: -; CDR3aa: CASTPKIADYYNEQFF; CDR3nt: TGCGCCAGCACCCCCAAGATAGCGGACTATTACAATGAGCAGTTCTTC